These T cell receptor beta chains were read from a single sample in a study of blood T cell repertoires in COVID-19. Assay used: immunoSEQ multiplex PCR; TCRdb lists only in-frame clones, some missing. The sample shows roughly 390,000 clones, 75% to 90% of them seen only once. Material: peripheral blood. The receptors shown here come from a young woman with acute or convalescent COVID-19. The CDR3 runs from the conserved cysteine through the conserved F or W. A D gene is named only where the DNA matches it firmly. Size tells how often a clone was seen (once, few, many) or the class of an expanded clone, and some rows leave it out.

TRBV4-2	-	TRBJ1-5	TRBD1	CASSQDSLWTGGWQPQHF	TGTGCCAGCAGCCAAGACTCCCTTTGGACAGGGGGCTGGCAGCCCCAGCATTTT
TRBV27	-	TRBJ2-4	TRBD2	CASSPGLAGGSAKNIQYF	TGTGCCAGCAGTCCCGGACTAGCGGGGGGGTCAGCCAAAAACATTCAGTACTTC
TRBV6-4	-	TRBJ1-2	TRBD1	CASSWDSHGYTF	TGTGCCAGCAGTTGGGACAGCCACGGCTACACCTTC
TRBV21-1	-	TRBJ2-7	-	CASSKEGTGNFYEQYF	TGTGCCAGCAGCAAAGAGGGGACAGGGAATTTTTACGAGCAGTACTTC
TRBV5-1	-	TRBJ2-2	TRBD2	CASLSSGSSGELFF	TGCGCCAGCCTTTCTAGCGGGAGCTCCGGGGAGCTGTTTTTT
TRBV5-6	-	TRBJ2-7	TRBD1	CASSRRTGRPYEQYF	TGTGCCAGCAGCCGGCGGACAGGTCGACCCTACGAGCAGTACTTC
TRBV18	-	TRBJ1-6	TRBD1	CASSPQGTGRESPLHF	TGTGCCAGCTCACCACAGGGGACAGGGCGGGAGTCACCCCTCCACTTT
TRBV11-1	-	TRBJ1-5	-	CASSGGGPQHF	TGTGCCAGCAGCGGGGGGGGGCCCCAGCATTTT
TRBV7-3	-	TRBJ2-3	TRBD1	CASSSGTGWTDTQYF	TGTGCCAGCAGCTCCGGGACAGGGTGGACAGATACGCAGTATTTT
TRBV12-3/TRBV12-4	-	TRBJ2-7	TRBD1	CASSRQGFGEQYF	TGTGCCAGCAGTCGACAGGGCTTTGGCGAGCAGTACTTC
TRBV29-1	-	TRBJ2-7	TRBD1	CSVWGQGVRNEQYF	TGCAGCGTTTGGGGACAGGGGGTCAGAAACGAGCAGTACTTC
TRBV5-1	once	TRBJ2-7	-	CASSLDPGSYEQYF	TGCGCCAGCAGCTTGGATCCAGGCAGCTACGAGCAGTACTTC
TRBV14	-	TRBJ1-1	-	CASSQDGDGRNTEAFF	TGTGCCAGCAGCCAAGATGGGGACGGGAGGAACACTGAAGCTTTCTTT
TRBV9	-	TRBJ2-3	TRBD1	CASSAQGATDTQYF	TGTGCCAGCAGCGCACAGGGGGCTACAGATACGCAGTATTTT
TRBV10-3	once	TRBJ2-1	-	CAISAVGTYNEQFF	TGTGCCATCAGTGCCGTCGGTACCTACAATGAGCAGTTCTTC
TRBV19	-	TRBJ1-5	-	CASSITGNQPQHF	TGTGCCAGTAGTATAACGGGGAATCAGCCCCAGCATTTT
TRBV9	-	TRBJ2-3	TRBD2	CASSVSSGGPDTQYF	TGTGCCAGCAGCGTATCTAGCGGGGGTCCAGATACGCAGTATTTT
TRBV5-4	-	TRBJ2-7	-	CASSLYTTEEQYF	TGTGCCAGCAGCTTGTACACTACGGAGGAGCAGTACTTC
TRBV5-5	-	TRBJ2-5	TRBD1	CASSKDRGGETQYF	TGTGCCAGCAGCAAGGACAGGGGTGGAGAGACCCAGTACTTC
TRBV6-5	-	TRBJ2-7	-	CASTGLRIPYEQYF	TGTGCCAGCACCGGACTTCGAATTCCCTACGAGCAGTACTTC
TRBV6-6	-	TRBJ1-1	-	CASNPPGQGSTFF	TGTGCCAGCAATCCCCCCGGGCAGGGTTCGACTTTCTTT
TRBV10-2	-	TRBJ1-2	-	CASKGGTSYGYTF	TGCGCCAGCAAGGGTGGAACTAGCTATGGCTACACCTTC